This T cell receptor (beta chain) was identified during a study of blood T cell repertoires in COVID-19. Study information: PBMCs, B-cell-depleted T cells, or T cells were the source of the cDNA or gDNA that made up the material.

Per the original data handling: Nucleated cell number was recorded as an estimate derived from reference gene primer amplification. The data were produced by immunoSEQ multiplex PCR, yet TCRdb's version contains in-frame clones alone and is incomplete. V and J calls and clone size are given by that table; D and trimming were obtained from the DNA. Of roughly 410,000 clones in the sample, 70% to 90% are singletons; the top ten hold approximately 1.5%. This CDR3 spans 12 amino acids. V shed 10 bases and J shed 7 bases, with 17 bases lying between them. Germline CDR1 MNHEY, CDR2 SVGAGI. The sequenced sample was peripheral blood. The chain couples TRBV6-5 to TRBJ2-7; the D is unclear. The origin of this receptor is a woman aged 40 to 50 with COVID-19, enrolled during active disease. The chain's CDR3 is CATDLRFREQYF. Written as DNA, the CDR3 is TGTGCCACCGATCTCCGGTTTCGAGAGCAGTACTTC.